The sequence of this T cell receptor (beta chain) was determined in a study of T cell repertoires in cytomegalovirus infection (dated by TCRdb to the late 2010s). A note on the overall study: Donor HLA type was relevant to the analysis, because carriage of CMV infection together with the matching HLA type was indicated by public TCR beta signatures.

Broader findings and caveats from the paper: In the ex vivo response, HLA-C-restricted CMV-specific TCR beta clonotypes were dominant, and in two of eight donors the single most frequent clonotype came from this HLA-C-restricted group. Carriers of CMV infection plus the relevant HLA type were discriminated by the cumulative frequency of public TCR beta family members in the study cohort and in an independent approximately 360-donor cohort.

This clonotype was found many times. Its cognate antigen has yet to be identified. Per-nucleotide qualities are absent, and no much larger clonotype sits a single base away. The data were produced on an Illumina HiSeq 1500. TCRdb handled the public reads itself, with Q25 trimming in fastp and clone calling in MiXCR, and kept productive beta chains. All rows with the same CDR3 protein become a single entry with the most common DNA and genes. Within this sample are roughly 600,000 distinct CDR3 sequences, with less than 25% of them counted one time only. The biggest ten clones account for roughly 8% of the sample. This TCR derives from a human donor in good health (CMV status not recorded). Some clones in this sample may be carry-over from other donors' samples. What was sequenced was CD8+ T cells from PBMCs.

CDR3 sequence: CASSLGQGVLNTEAFF. In nucleotide form, the sequence is TGTGCCAGCAGTTTGGGACAGGGGGTCCTGAACACTGAAGCTTTCTTT. The rearranged segments are TRBV28 and TRBJ1-1; 11 central nucleotides agree with TRBD1. V lost 3 bases and J lost 0 bases, and the count of bases not matched to a germline gene is 3. The CDR3 spans 16 residues, from the cysteine through the phenylalanine. Only the CDR3 DNA stays, 48 bases, in frame from base 1. According to the germline V gene, CDR1 reads MDHEN and CDR2 reads SYDVKM. Full variable domain (CDR3 extended with the reference TRBV28 and TRBJ1-1 proteins): DVKVTQSSRYLVKRTGEKVFLECVQDMDHENMFWYRQDPGLGLRLIYFSYDVKMKEKGDIPEGYSVSREKKERFSLILESASTNQTSMYLCASSLGQGVLNTEAFFGQGTRLTVV.